A selection of T cell receptor beta chains follows, all from one sample in a study of T cells after yellow fever vaccination. In TCRdb, the 5' RACE reads were re-called with MiXCR into one record per CDR3 protein. The sample carries 400,000 or so distinct CDR3 sequences, more than 5.5% recorded once. The starting material was PBMCs, obtained 5 days after the yellow fever booster vaccination. Receptor source: a man aged 25 to 40 who received the YFV17D yellow fever vaccine. Each CDR3 is given with its conserved first and last residue. A D gene is named only where the DNA matches it firmly. Not all rows give a size; the values are once, few, many and, for expanded clones, a class.

J,V,size,D,DNA,CDR3
TRBJ2-7,TRBV20-1,many,-,TGCAGTGCTAGAGATACCTACGAGCAGTACTTC,CSARDTYEQYF
TRBJ2-1,TRBV30,few,-,TGTGCCTGGAGTGCCCTGAACGGGAGAGGCAATGAGCAGTTCTTC,CAWSALNGRGNEQFF
TRBJ2-2,TRBV2,many,-,TGTGCCAGCGATACGACGGGCACGAACACCGGGGAGCTGTTTTTT,CASDTTGTNTGELFF
TRBJ1-5,TRBV6-1,few,-,TGTGCCAGCAGACCCAACAGGGAAAGTCAGCCCCAGCATTTT,CASRPNRESQPQHF
TRBJ2-7,TRBV6-2/TRBV6-3,many,TRBD2,TGTGCCAGCAGTTACTCACGGACTAGCGGGAGCTACGAGCAGTACTTC,CASSYSRTSGSYEQYF
TRBJ1-1,TRBV10-3,-,TRBD1,TGTGCCATCAGTAAGACAGGACAGGGGGACACTGAAGCTTTCTTT,CAISKTGQGDTEAFF
TRBJ2-2,TRBV29-1,few,-,TGCAGCGTTGCAGTAGGGACGAACACCGGGGAGCTGTTTTTT,CSVAVGTNTGELFF
TRBJ2-7,TRBV2,many,-,TGTGCCAGCACCCTTTCGGATTCCTACGAGCAGTACTTC,CASTLSDSYEQYF
TRBJ2-5,TRBV20-1,-,-,TGCAGTGCTAGACTACCGGGACACCAAGAGACCCAGTACTTC,CSARLPGHQETQYF
TRBJ1-1,TRBV6-2/TRBV6-3,many,-,TGTGCCAGCAGTCCGCTGGACCGTCGGGACACTGAAGCTTTCTTT,CASSPLDRRDTEAFF
TRBJ2-7,TRBV20-1,-,-,TGCAGTGCTACGGCCCAGGGGTCCTACGAGCAGTACTTC,CSATAQGSYEQYF
TRBJ2-3,TRBV19,-,TRBD1,TGTGCCAGTAGTATCGACGGAATCAGGGACAGTCGCACAGATACGCAGTATTTT,CASSIDGIRDSRTDTQYF
TRBJ2-7,TRBV7-3,few,-,TGTGCCAGCAGCCCAAGGATGGGGGGCCAGCCGTACTTC,CASSPRMGGQPYF
TRBJ2-7,TRBV10-2,many,TRBD2,TGCGCCAGCAGTATTGACCTAGCGGGAGTTGACGAGCAGTACTTC,CASSIDLAGVDEQYF
TRBJ2-3,TRBV20-1,-,TRBD2,TGCAGTGCCGCCGACTACCATAGCGGGAGTACAGATACGCAGTATTTT,CSAADYHSGSTDTQYF
TRBJ2-7,TRBV7-9,many,-,TGTGCCAGCCGGGGGCAGTCTATGGTCTTC,CASRGQSMVF
TRBJ2-3,TRBV20-1,few,TRBD1,TGCAGTGCTAGAGGACAGGGGGTAGATACGCAGTATTTT,CSARGQGVDTQYF
TRBJ1-2,TRBV7-2,-,-,TGTGCCAGCAGCCTTGGGACGGCTCTAACCTATGGCTACACCTTC,CASSLGTALTYGYTF
TRBJ2-1,TRBV9,many,TRBD2,TGTGCCAGCAGCACTAGCGGGGAGACGAATGAGCAGTTCTTC,CASSTSGETNEQFF
TRBJ2-3,TRBV7-2,-,-,TGTGCCAGCAGCTCCTTTTCAGATACGCAGTATTTT,CASSSFSDTQYF
TRBJ2-2,TRBV23-1,many,-,TGCGCCAGCAGTCAATCGAAGAAGTCTTCGACCGGGGAGCTGTTTTTT,CASSQSKKSSTGELFF
TRBJ1-4,TRBV6-5,-,TRBD1,TGTGCCAGCAGGGTTCGACAGGGGGCAGGGGAAAAACTGTTTTTT,CASRVRQGAGEKLFF
TRBJ1-2,TRBV19,few,-,TGTGCCAGTAGCCCCACCTTATCCGGCGCCTATGGCTACACCTTC,CASSPTLSGAYGYTF
TRBJ1-1,TRBV10-3,-,TRBD1,TGTGCCACCCGGACAGGAGATTTTACTGAAGCTTTCTTT,CATRTGDFTEAFF
TRBJ2-5,TRBV29-1,few,TRBD2,TGCAGCGCTTCGTTAACTCAAGGGACTAGCGCCTTGAAAGAGACCCAGTACTTC,CSASLTQGTSALKETQYF
TRBJ1-1,TRBV28,-,-,TGTGCCAGCAGTTTAACTGAAGCTTTCTTT,CASSLTEAFF
TRBJ1-2,TRBV27,few,-,TGTGCCAGCAGTGACAGGTCCCCGCCGTATGGCTACACCTTC,CASSDRSPPYGYTF
TRBJ2-7,TRBV5-5,few,-,TGTGCCAGCAGCTTGGAACACGGGAAAGCCTACGAGCAGTACTTC,CASSLEHGKAYEQYF
TRBJ1-1,TRBV21-1,-,-,TGTGCCCCCCCCAGGAAGGGGAACTTACCTGAAGCTTTCTTT,CAPPRKGNLPEAFF